Below, 29 T cell receptor beta chains from the same sample are listed, as sequenced in a study of human T cells and chemical hapten exposure (dated by TCRdb to the early 2020s). The time point label on this specimen signifies: pre-sensitization, week 0. Taken with the paper, the label for treatment or condition translates to: therapeutic diphenylcyclopropenone sensitization with weekly scalp DPC. The method behind the library was RACE. Sequencing relied on a NextSeq 500. TCRdb applied fastp at Q25 and MiXCR to the public reads, then kept only in-frame beta chains. Each CDR3 protein gets just one entry, which takes the most common genes and DNA from the rows behind it. This sample comprises approximately 260,000 distinct CDR3 sequences, about 8.1% of them detected only once. Of the sample, 2.3% is held by the ten largest clones. Sequencing was performed on whole blood, taken in connection with sensitization to the hapten diphenylcyclopropenone (DPC). The receptors derive from a woman aged 40 to 50 with alopecia areata. Some clones in this sample may be carry-over from other donors' samples.

This chain links TRBV25-1 with TRBJ2-5; perhaps D is TRBD1 or TRBD2 (6 bases each). V lost 8 bases, J lost 5 bases, and 18 bases lay in between. Germline V gene lookup returns CDR1 MGHDK and CDR2 SYGVNS. This CDR3 is 14 amino acids long. DNA of the CDR3: TGTGCCAGCGCTAGGCCGGGGGCGGGGGAGACCCAGTACTTC. Translation gives CASARPGAGETQYF.

V and J are TRBV9 and TRBJ2-3; TRBD2 matches at 12 bases. V lost 3 bases to trimming and J lost 4 bases; unmatched junction nucleotides: 9. Germline CDR1 and CDR2: SGDLS and YYNGEE. This CDR3 has 17 residues. In DNA, the CDR3 is TGTGCCAGCAGCGACCCACTAGCGGGAGGAGGGGCAGATACGCAGTATTTT. Protein: CASSDPLAGGGADTQYF.

The chain couples TRBV28 to TRBJ2-7; tentatively, D is TRBD1 (5 bases). CDR3 length equals 15 residues. Germline CDR1 reads MDHEN; CDR2 reads SYDVKM. Trimming pared 3 bases from V and 9 bases from J, leaving 21 bases between. CDR3 region: CASSLQGTLLRGQYF. CDR3 nucleotides: TGTGCCAGCAGTTTGCAGGGCACGCTTCTACGTGGGCAGTACTTC.

The table lists this clonotype with a count of one. This chain links TRBV18 with TRBJ2-1; D gene unclear. With 3 bases removed from V and 4 bases from J, the gap between germline ends came to 7 bases. Germline V gene lookup returns CDR1 KGHSH and CDR2 LQKENI. The CDR3 consists of 13 residues. The CDR3 sequence is CASSPEQYNEQFF. The CDR3 nucleotides are TGTGCCAGCTCACCCGAACAGTACAATGAGCAGTTCTTC.

This chain connects TRBV5-1 to TRBJ2-1; a weak D match, TRBD2 (5 bases). The CDR3 runs 18 residues. Germline values: CDR1 SGHRS, CDR2 YFSETQ. Between the trimmed V and J ends, which lost 0 bases and 2 bases, there was a span of 18 bases. CDR3 coding DNA: TGCGCCAGCAGCTTGGGAGGTGGAGACTACCGAACCTACAATGAGCAGTTCTTC. Translating it yields CASSLGGGDYRTYNEQFF.

The rearrangement uses TRBV7-9 and TRBJ2-3; D uncertain. Germline loops: CDR1 SEHNR, CDR2 FQNEAQ (reference sequence). The CDR3 length is 13 residues. Trimming shortened V by 4 bases and J by 8 bases, and 13 bases separated the two germline ends. The CDR3 DNA is TGTGCCAGCAGCTCGATAAGTCACGGTACGCAGTATTTT. Translation gives CASSSISHGTQYF.

This clonotype was found many times. The V gene is TRBV28, the J gene TRBJ2-7; 7 bases match TRBD1. Germline CDR1 is MDHEN and CDR2 is SYDVKM. This CDR3 has 14 residues. J was trimmed by 2 bases and V by 6 bases; bases with no gene match: 7. The CDR3, as DNA: TGTGCCAGCAGAAAAGGGGGCCCCACCTACGAGCAGTACTTC. Amino acids: CASRKGGPTYEQYF.

This clonotype was picked up a small number of times. This chain links TRBV12-3 or TRBV12-4 with TRBJ1-6; 9 nucleotides agree with TRBD1. Unmatched junction bases numbered 7, after V lost 5 bases and J lost 8 bases. CDR3 size: 15 residues. CDR3 sequence (DNA): TGTGCCAGCAGTCGTAGGGGACAGGGAGATTCACCCCTCCACTTT. This encodes CASSRRGQGDSPLHF.

This clonotype came up many times. The CDR3 here is CASSVAGTEGETQYF. The CDR3 DNA follows: TGTGCCAGCAGCGTAGCAGGGACCGAAGGAGAGACCCAGTACTTC. V usage is TRBV9 and J usage is TRBJ2-5; D is tentatively TRBD1 or TRBD2 (5 bases each). The CDR3 length is 15 residues. The V end was cut by 0 bases, the J end by 4 bases, with 13 bases between. Germline V lookup: CDR1 SGDLS, CDR2 YYNGEE.

This clonotype was counted at least ten times. The rearrangement joins TRBV11-1 to TRBJ2-2; D remains unclear. V was pared by 6 bases and J by 1 base, with 15 bases between. Germline loops: CDR1 SGHAT, CDR2 FQDESV (reference sequence). The CDR3 covers 16 residues. This CDR3 is CASRGMRQENTGELFF. CDR3 sequence (DNA): TGTGCCAGCAGGGGGATGAGGCAGGAGAACACCGGGGAGCTGTTTTTT.

On this clonotype itself: A much bigger clone sits one base away, suggesting this may be a read error. The CDR3 loop reads CSASGSADTQYF. In DNA, the CDR3 is TGCAGTGCTAGCGGGAGCGCAGATACGCAGTATTTT. V and J are TRBV20-1 and TRBJ2-3, with D perhaps TRBD2 (6 bases). The V end was cut by 3 bases, the J end by 4 bases, with 8 bases between. This CDR3 contains 12 residues. Germline CDR1 reads DFQATT; CDR2 reads SNEGSKA (reference sequence).

This clonotype occurred many times. The gene calls are TRBV28 and TRBJ1-5, with 9 bases lining up with TRBD1. Germline V gives CDR1 MDHEN, CDR2 SYDVKM. Unmatched junction bases numbered 9, after V lost 5 bases and J lost 7 bases. This CDR3 contains 15 residues. CDR3 DNA: TGTGCCAGCAGTACAGGGGGCAGGTTGGGCCAGCCCCAGCATTTT. It translates to CASSTGGRLGQPQHF.

Only a few counts were recorded for this clonotype. Here the CDR3 DNA reads TGTGCCAGCAGTGTCCAGTGGAGCTCCTACAATGAGCAGTTCTTC. It encodes CASSVQWSSYNEQFF. The chain links TRBV2 to TRBJ2-1; D is undetermined. Germline V gene data show CDR1 as SNHLY and CDR2 as FYNNEI. The CDR3 contains 15 residues. The V gene lost 4 bases and the J gene lost 0 bases, with 10 bases spanning the gap.

In its sample, this clonotype was seen many times. Here the CDR3 reads CASRLIAGDSYEQYF. Here the CDR3 DNA reads TGCGCCAGCAGATTGATAGCGGGGGACTCCTACGAGCAGTACTTC. The rearrangement uses TRBV5-1 and TRBJ2-7; 9 bases align to TRBD2. Looked up from germline, CDR1 is SGHRS and CDR2 is YFSETQ. The V and J ends lost 5 bases and 0 bases, in that order; junction bases with no gene match: 6. The CDR3 consists of 15 residues.

Regarding this clonotype: A much larger clone differs from this one at a single base, so this may be a read error. This chain links TRBV28 with TRBJ1-2; D remains ambiguous. This CDR3 contains 14 residues. CDR1 is MDHEN, CDR2 SYDVKM, per germline. This CDR3 reads CASSLDARDYGYAF. The DNA for the CDR3 is TGTGCCAGCAGTCTGGACGCCCGAGACTATGGCTACGCCTTC.

This clonotype was seen repeatedly, ten times or more. V is TRBV25-1 and J is TRBJ1-1; D may be TRBD1 (5 bases). Trimming pared 9 bases from V and 1 base from J, leaving 12 bases between. The CDR3 runs 13 residues. Germline values: CDR1 MGHDK, CDR2 SYGVNS. CDR3 bases: TGTGCCAGTACTATTACAGGGAACACTGAAGCTTTCTTT. Translated, it gives CASTITGNTEAFF. Variable domain in full (rest from reference TRBV25-1 and TRBJ1-1): EADIYQTPRYLVIGTGKKITLECSQTMGHDKMYWYQQDPGMELHLIHYSYGVNSTEKGDLSSESTVSRIRTEHFPLTLESARPSHTSQYLCASTITGNTEAFFGQGTRLTVV.

This clonotype came up a few times. J is TRBJ1-1 and V is TRBV20-1; D ambiguous. The V gene's germline CDR1 is DFQATT and CDR2 SNEGSKA (reference sequence). Between the trimmed V and J ends, which lost 3 bases and 0 bases, there was a span of 11 bases. The CDR3 is made up of 14 amino acids. The CDR3 loop is CSARRFGVNTEAFF. Written as DNA, the CDR3 is TGCAGTGCTAGGAGGTTTGGGGTGAACACTGAAGCTTTCTTT.

In its sample, this clonotype was seen a few times. The chain is built from TRBV6-6 and TRBJ2-1; D ambiguous. Trimming took off 1 base at V and 0 bases at J, with 7 bases between the two ends. Germline values: CDR1 MNHNY, CDR2 SVGAGI (reference sequence). The CDR3 runs to 15 residues. The CDR3, as DNA: TGTGCCAGCAGTTACTTTAGGGCCTCCTACAATGAGCAGTTCTTC. Its translation is CASSYFRASYNEQFF.

This clonotype has a count of ten or more. V gene TRBV7-9 combines with J gene TRBJ1-2, with 7 bases matching TRBD1. The V gene's germline CDR1 is SEHNR and CDR2 FQNEAQ (reference sequence). V lost 3 bases, J lost 6 bases, and 7 bases stayed unmatched. The CDR3 has 14 amino acids. CDR3: CASSFSRGMNGYTF. The CDR3 DNA sequence: TGTGCCAGCAGCTTCTCCAGGGGGATGAATGGCTACACCTTC.

The chain has TRBV4-2 and TRBJ1-5; tentative D call: TRBD1 (6 bases). V gave up 1 base and J gave up 5 bases, with 12 bases separating them. The length of the CDR3 is 15 residues. Germline V gene data show CDR1 as LGHNA and CDR2 as YNFKEQ. The CDR3 sequence is CASSQAGGADQPQHF. CDR3 coding DNA: TGTGCCAGCAGCCAAGCCGGGGGCGCCGATCAGCCCCAGCATTTT.

CDR3 DNA: TGCGCCAGCAGCTTCGGACTAGACTTTAATGAGCAGTTCTTC. Protein: CASSFGLDFNEQFF. The chain has TRBV5-1 and TRBJ2-1; 7 nucleotides match TRBD2. This CDR3 spans 14 amino acids. The V segment lost 2 bases and the J segment 7 bases; nucleotides outside the gene matches: 6. CDR1 is SGHRS and CDR2 is YFSETQ in the germline V gene. The full variable domain, in which reference TRBV5-1 and TRBJ2-1 provide the parts outside the CDR3, is KAGVTQTPRYLIKTRGQQVTLSCSPISGHRSVSWYQQTPGQGLQFLFEYFSETQRNKGNFPGRFSGRQFSNSRSEMNVSTLELGDSALYLCASSFGLDFNEQFFGPGTRLTVL.

The chain joins TRBV15 to TRBJ2-5, with unresolved D. Germline assignment: CDR1 LNHNV and CDR2 YYDKDF (reference sequence). CDR3 size: 14 residues. The V gene lost 2 bases and the J gene lost 4 bases, with 11 bases spanning the gap. The CDR3 spells CATSRSTRVETQYF. The CDR3 coding sequence is TGTGCCACCAGCAGATCGACAAGGGTAGAGACCCAGTACTTC.

V usage is TRBV29-1 and J usage is TRBJ2-2; possibly TRBD1 for D (7 bases). The CDR3 is made up of 16 amino acids. The germline V gene encodes CDR1 SQVTM and CDR2 ANQGSEA. V dropped 7 bases and J dropped 2 bases, with 20 bases sitting between them. The CDR3 DNA follows: TGCAGCGGGAGGGACAGCCTAGAGGGTAACACCGGGGAGCTGTTTTTT. Translating gives CSGRDSLEGNTGELFF.

This clonotype appeared many times. The chain carries TRBV12-3 or TRBV12-4 and TRBJ2-2; tentatively, D is TRBD1 or TRBD2 (5 bases each). This CDR3 spans 15 amino acids. V was shortened by 3 bases and J by 4 bases, with 12 bases between the two germline ends. The DNA of the CDR3 is TGTGCCAGCAGTTTGGGGCGGGCCCGCACCGGGGAGCTGTTTTTT. Translating gives CASSLGRARTGELFF.

The chain recombines TRBV11-2 with TRBJ2-3; 10 bases align to TRBD2. Per the germline V gene, CDR1 is SGHAT and CDR2 is FQNNGV. The CDR3 runs 16 residues. The V and J ends lost 1 base and 0 bases, in that order; junction bases with no gene match: 1. CDR3 bases: TGTGCCAGCAGCTTAGTAGCGGGAGGTAGCACAGATACGCAGTATTTT. Translation: CASSLVAGGSTDTQYF.

This clonotype was recorded many times. The chain joins TRBV12-3 or TRBV12-4 to TRBJ2-6, with D tentatively TRBD1 (5 bases). The CDR3 covers 14 residues. The ends were cut back, 8 bases at V and 0 bases at J, with 8 bases in the middle. The DNA of the CDR3 is TGTGCCAGCGATACAGGCTCTGGGGCCAACGTCCTGACTTTC. Its translation is CASDTGSGANVLTF.

This chain joins TRBV6-5 and TRBJ1-2; the D is unclear. The CDR3 runs 15 residues. V was trimmed by 3 bases and J by 4 bases, leaving 15 bases between them. Germline loops: CDR1 MNHEY, CDR2 SVGAGI. The CDR3 DNA follows: TGTGCCAGCAGTTATTTGCCCGGTGCCACCTATGGCTACACCTTC. It codes for CASSYLPGATYGYTF.

The gene calls are TRBV18 and TRBJ1-6; 7 nucleotides line up with TRBD1. There are 15 residues in the CDR3. V trimming: 3 bases; J trimming: 7 bases; junction bases outside the gene matches: 6. The V gene's germline CDR1 is KGHSH and CDR2 LQKENI. This CDR3 is CASSPGQQGNSPLHF. In DNA form, the CDR3 reads TGTGCCAGCTCACCGGGACAGCAGGGGAATTCACCCCTCCACTTT.

The chain couples TRBV29-1 to TRBJ2-7; a weak D match, TRBD1 (6 bases). Germline V gene data show CDR1 as SQVTM and CDR2 as ANQGSEA. V gave up 1 base and J gave up 3 bases, with 10 bases separating them. CDR3 length: 13 amino acids. The CDR3 loop is CSVEGGQYYEQYF. The CDR3 DNA follows: TGCAGCGTTGAAGGAGGACAGTACTACGAGCAGTACTTC.